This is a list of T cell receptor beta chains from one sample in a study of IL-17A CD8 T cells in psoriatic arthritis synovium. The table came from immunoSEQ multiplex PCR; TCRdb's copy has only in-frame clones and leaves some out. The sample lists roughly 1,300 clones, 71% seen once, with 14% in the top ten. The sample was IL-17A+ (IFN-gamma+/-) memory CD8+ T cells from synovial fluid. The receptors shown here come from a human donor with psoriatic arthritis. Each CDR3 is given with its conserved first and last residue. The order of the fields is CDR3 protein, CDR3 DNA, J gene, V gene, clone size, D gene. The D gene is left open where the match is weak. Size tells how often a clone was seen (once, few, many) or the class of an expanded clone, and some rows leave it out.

cdr3_aa: CASSQYGYTF
cdr3_nt: TGTGCCAGCAGCCAGTACGGCTACACCTTC
j_call: TRBJ1-2
v_call: TRBV6-1
clone_size: few
d_call: .

cdr3_aa: CASSLDWTANNEQFF
cdr3_nt: TGTGCCAGCAGCTTAGACTGGACAGCAAACAATGAGCAGTTCTTC
j_call: TRBJ2-1
v_call: TRBV11-2
clone_size: .
d_call: .

cdr3_aa: CASSLGQISSYNSPLHF
cdr3_nt: TGTGCCAGCAGCTTGGGACAGATAAGCTCCTATAATTCACCCCTCCACTTT
j_call: TRBJ1-6
v_call: TRBV5-6
clone_size: .
d_call: .

cdr3_aa: CASSSLAGSDKNIQYF
cdr3_nt: TGTGCCAGCAGCTCATTAGCGGGGTCGGACAAAAACATTCAGTACTTC
j_call: TRBJ2-4
v_call: TRBV7-8
clone_size: .
d_call: TRBD2

cdr3_aa: CASSLGQTGNTEAFF
cdr3_nt: TGTGCCAGCAGCTTAGGTCAGACAGGGAACACTGAAGCTTTCTTT
j_call: TRBJ1-1
v_call: TRBV11-1
clone_size: once
d_call: .

cdr3_aa: CASSSAGVTYEQYF
cdr3_nt: TGTGCCAGTAGTTCAGCGGGGGTAACCTACGAGCAGTACTTC
j_call: TRBJ2-7
v_call: TRBV19
clone_size: .
d_call: TRBD2

cdr3_aa: CASEGRGAAQPQHF
cdr3_nt: TGTGCCTCCGAAGGGCGAGGGGCGGCACAGCCCCAGCATTTT
j_call: TRBJ1-5
v_call: TRBV19
clone_size: .
d_call: .

cdr3_aa: CASSLWDYGYTF
cdr3_nt: TGTGCCAGCAGCTTATGGGACTATGGCTACACCTTC
j_call: TRBJ1-2
v_call: TRBV5-5
clone_size: .
d_call: .

cdr3_aa: CASSLGQNSGYGYTF
cdr3_nt: TGTGCCAGCAGCTTGGGACAGAACTCAGGCTATGGCTACACCTTC
j_call: TRBJ1-2
v_call: TRBV5-4
clone_size: .
d_call: .

cdr3_aa: CASSESSSTDTQYF
cdr3_nt: TGTGCCAGCAGCGAATCTTCTAGCACAGATACGCAGTATTTT
j_call: TRBJ2-3
v_call: TRBV7-9
clone_size: .
d_call: .

cdr3_aa: CASSPAAATYNSPLHF
cdr3_nt: TGTGCCAGCAGCCCCGCGGCCGCCACCTATAATTCACCCCTCCACTTT
j_call: TRBJ1-6
v_call: TRBV9
clone_size: .
d_call: .

cdr3_aa: CASSERGVAEAFF
cdr3_nt: TGCGCCAGCAGTGAGAGAGGGGTGGCGGAAGCTTTCTTT
j_call: TRBJ1-1
v_call: TRBV10-1
clone_size: few
d_call: .

cdr3_aa: CASSERGSSEAFF
cdr3_nt: TGCGCCAGCAGTGAGCGGGGATCCTCTGAAGCTTTCTTT
j_call: TRBJ1-1
v_call: TRBV10-1
clone_size: few
d_call: .

cdr3_aa: CASSEEWTVNQPQHF
cdr3_nt: TGTGCCAGCAGTGAAGAGTGGACAGTCAATCAGCCCCAGCATTTT
j_call: TRBJ1-5
v_call: TRBV6-1
clone_size: .
d_call: .

cdr3_aa: CASSPGTGGAGYGYTF
cdr3_nt: TGTGCCAGTAGTCCCGGGACAGGGGGCGCGGGCTATGGCTACACCTTC
j_call: TRBJ1-2
v_call: TRBV19
clone_size: once
d_call: TRBD1

cdr3_aa: CASSLIQGAKGYTF
cdr3_nt: TGTGCCAGCAGCTTAATTCAGGGGGCGAAGGGCTACACCTTC
j_call: TRBJ1-2
v_call: TRBV13
clone_size: .
d_call: TRBD1

cdr3_aa: CASRQLTGDSPDTQYF
cdr3_nt: TGTGCCAGCAGACAACTGACCGGGGACTCACCCGATACGCAGTATTTT
j_call: TRBJ2-3
v_call: TRBV5-5
clone_size: .
d_call: .

cdr3_aa: CSVEDSSGNTIYF
cdr3_nt: TGCAGCGTTGAAGACAGCTCTGGAAACACCATATATTTT
j_call: TRBJ1-3
v_call: TRBV29-1
clone_size: once
d_call: .

cdr3_aa: CASSFGTGGTGELFF
cdr3_nt: TGTGCCAGCAGCTTCGGGACAGGGGGCACCGGGGAGCTGTTTTTT
j_call: TRBJ2-2
v_call: TRBV13
clone_size: .
d_call: TRBD1

cdr3_aa: CASSPGGAGNTIYF
cdr3_nt: TGTGCCAGCAGCCCCGGCGGGGCTGGAAACACCATATATTTT
j_call: TRBJ1-3
v_call: TRBV9
clone_size: .
d_call: .

cdr3_aa: CASSLLGRGWFF
cdr3_nt: TGTGCCAGCAGCTTATTAGGGAGGGGATGGTTCTTC
j_call: TRBJ2-1
v_call: TRBV7-2
clone_size: .
d_call: TRBD2

cdr3_aa: CASSVLGERGADTQYF
cdr3_nt: TGTGCCAGCAGCGTCCTAGGGGAGCGGGGGGCCGATACGCAGTATTTT
j_call: TRBJ2-3
v_call: TRBV9
clone_size: .
d_call: TRBD2

cdr3_aa: CASSPVGGLKQVPLHF
cdr3_nt: TGTGCCAGCAGCCCCGTCGGGGGGCTCAAGCAAGTACCCCTCCACTTT
j_call: TRBJ1-6
v_call: TRBV5-8
clone_size: .
d_call: .

cdr3_aa: CASSFGWAGEYTEAFF
cdr3_nt: TGTGCCAGCAGCTTCGGGTGGGCTGGGGAGTACACTGAAGCTTTCTTT
j_call: TRBJ1-1
v_call: TRBV11-3
clone_size: .
d_call: .

cdr3_aa: CASSLHREMISDTEAFF
cdr3_nt: TGTGCCAGCAGTTTGCACCGGGAAATGATTTCGGACACTGAAGCTTTCTTT
j_call: TRBJ1-1
v_call: TRBV28
clone_size: .
d_call: .

cdr3_aa: CAWSRGETQYF
cdr3_nt: TGTGCCTGGAGCCGCGGTGAGACCCAGTACTTC
j_call: TRBJ2-5
v_call: TRBV30
clone_size: .
d_call: .

cdr3_aa: CASSPFSSEQPQHF
cdr3_nt: TGTGCCAGCAGCCCCTTTTCTTCGGAACAGCCCCAGCATTTT
j_call: TRBJ1-5
v_call: TRBV9
clone_size: .
d_call: .

cdr3_aa: CASSPGTGSSYEQYF
cdr3_nt: TGTGCCAGCAGCCCCGGGACAGGGTCCTCCTACGAGCAGTACTTC
j_call: TRBJ2-7
v_call: TRBV6-1
clone_size: .
d_call: TRBD1

cdr3_aa: CASSVGRVQYF
cdr3_nt: TGTGCCAGCAGTGTCGGGAGGGTCCAGTACTTC
j_call: TRBJ2-5
v_call: TRBV6-1
clone_size: few
d_call: TRBD2

cdr3_aa: CASSVNSGGPGNTGELFF
cdr3_nt: TGTGCCAGCAGCGTAAATAGCGGGGGGCCGGGTAACACCGGGGAGCTGTTTTTT
j_call: TRBJ2-2
v_call: TRBV9
clone_size: .
d_call: TRBD2

cdr3_aa: CASSQRGRNYGYTF
cdr3_nt: TGTGCCAGCAGCCAAAGGGGGAGAAACTATGGCTACACCTTC
j_call: TRBJ1-2
v_call: TRBV13
clone_size: once
d_call: .

cdr3_aa: CASSLAQRGYQETQYF
cdr3_nt: TGTGCCAGCAGCTTAGCCCAGCGGGGTTATCAAGAGACCCAGTACTTC
j_call: TRBJ2-5
v_call: TRBV11-2
clone_size: .
d_call: TRBD2

cdr3_aa: CASSLMASGYNEQFF
cdr3_nt: TGTGCCAGCAGCTTGATGGCTAGCGGCTACAATGAGCAGTTCTTC
j_call: TRBJ2-1
v_call: TRBV5-8
clone_size: .
d_call: TRBD2

cdr3_aa: CASSQGLAKNIQYF
cdr3_nt: TGTGCCAGCAGCCAGGGACTAGCCAAAAACATTCAGTACTTC
j_call: TRBJ2-4
v_call: TRBV9
clone_size: .
d_call: .

cdr3_aa: CASSASQGLYTEAFF
cdr3_nt: TGTGCCAGCAGTGCTTCACAGGGGTTGTACACTGAAGCTTTCTTT
j_call: TRBJ1-1
v_call: TRBV2
clone_size: .
d_call: TRBD1

cdr3_aa: CAGRTGSYEQYF
cdr3_nt: TGTGCCGGCCGGACAGGATCCTACGAGCAGTACTTC
j_call: TRBJ2-7
v_call: TRBV2
clone_size: large
d_call: TRBD1

cdr3_aa: CASSEYSLTDTQYF
cdr3_nt: TGTGCCAGCAGTGAATACAGCCTCACAGATACGCAGTATTTT
j_call: TRBJ2-3
v_call: TRBV25-1
clone_size: .
d_call: .

cdr3_aa: CASSFRTAGTNEKLFF
cdr3_nt: TGTGCCAGTAGTTTCCGGACGGCGGGCACTAATGAAAAACTGTTTTTT
j_call: TRBJ1-4
v_call: TRBV19
clone_size: .
d_call: .

cdr3_aa: CASSYGLAGRRDTQYF
cdr3_nt: TGTGCCAGCAGTTACGGACTAGCGGGGAGGAGGGATACGCAGTATTTT
j_call: TRBJ2-3
v_call: TRBV6-5
clone_size: .
d_call: TRBD2

cdr3_aa: CASSLGQISSYNSPLHF
cdr3_nt: TGTGCCAGCAGCTTGGGACAGATAAGCTCCTATAATTCACCCCTCCACTTT
j_call: TRBJ1-6
v_call: TRBV5-4
clone_size: .
d_call: .

cdr3_aa: CASSQTTGGHEQYF
cdr3_nt: TGTGCCAGCAGCCAAACCACAGGGGGCCACGAGCAGTACTTC
j_call: TRBJ2-7
v_call: TRBV6-5
clone_size: .
d_call: TRBD1

cdr3_aa: CASSPRRGSTDTQYF
cdr3_nt: TGTGCCAGCAGCCCCCGGCGGGGGAGCACAGATACGCAGTATTTT
j_call: TRBJ2-3
v_call: TRBV5-4
clone_size: .
d_call: TRBD2

cdr3_aa: CASSAQGQSYEQYF
cdr3_nt: TGTGCCAGCAGCGCGCAGGGACAGTCCTACGAGCAGTACTTC
j_call: TRBJ2-7
v_call: TRBV9
clone_size: .
d_call: TRBD1

cdr3_aa: CASSSGQGHYGYTF
cdr3_nt: TGTGCCAGCAGCTCGGGACAGGGACACTATGGCTACACCTTC
j_call: TRBJ1-2
v_call: TRBV5-5
clone_size: few
d_call: TRBD1

cdr3_aa: CASSLWNQGATNEKLFF
cdr3_nt: TGTGCCAGCAGTTTATGGAACCAGGGGGCAACTAATGAAAAACTGTTTTTT
j_call: TRBJ1-4
v_call: TRBV27
clone_size: .
d_call: TRBD1

cdr3_aa: CASSLVGGNTEAFF
cdr3_nt: TGTGCCAGCAGCTTGGTAGGGGGGAACACTGAAGCTTTCTTT
j_call: TRBJ1-1
v_call: TRBV5-5
clone_size: .
d_call: .

cdr3_aa: CASSQRGINEQFF
cdr3_nt: TGTGCCAGCAGCCAGCGGGGGATTAATGAGCAGTTCTTC
j_call: TRBJ2-1
v_call: TRBV13
clone_size: .
d_call: TRBD2

cdr3_aa: CASSLRVAGASSYEQYF
cdr3_nt: TGTGCCAGCAGCTTGAGGGTAGCGGGGGCTTCCTCCTACGAGCAGTACTTC
j_call: TRBJ2-7
v_call: TRBV7-9
clone_size: .
d_call: TRBD2

cdr3_aa: CASSLSTTATNSPLHF
cdr3_nt: TGTGCCAGCAGCTTAAGCACGACAGCCACTAATTCACCCCTCCACTTT
j_call: TRBJ1-6
v_call: TRBV11-2
clone_size: once
d_call: .

cdr3_aa: CSVSGGSSYEQYF
cdr3_nt: TGCAGCGTGAGCGGGGGGAGCTCCTACGAGCAGTACTTC
j_call: TRBJ2-7
v_call: TRBV29-1
clone_size: few
d_call: TRBD2

cdr3_aa: CASSPRSGQTDTQYF
cdr3_nt: TGTGCCAGCAGCCCCCGGTCCGGTCAAACAGATACGCAGTATTTT
j_call: TRBJ2-3
v_call: TRBV9
clone_size: .
d_call: .